The 17 T cell receptor beta chains given below trace back to one sample, sequenced in a study of identifying expanded T cells in peripheral blood. Profiling relied on immunoSEQ multiplex PCR, and the TCRdb table lists in-frame clones only, not all of them. The table lists roughly 100,000 clones, 88% of them singletons, with around 4% in the top ten. Sequenced input: blood. These receptors came from a person aged 18 to 75 in good health.

The CDR3 loop is CASSPPSARVAGELFF. The CDR3 bases are TGTGCCAGCTCACCACCGTCAGCCAGGGTCGCCGGGGAGCTGTTTTTT. The chain links TRBV18 to TRBJ2-2, with D maybe TRBD1 (5 bases). Germline-derived CDR1 and CDR2 are KGHSH and LQKENI. The CDR3 contains 16 residues. V lost 0 bases and J 6 bases, leaving 14 bases between the germline ends.

V gene TRBV5-1 combines with J gene TRBJ2-3; D may be TRBD1 (6 bases). Germline values: CDR1 SGHRS, CDR2 YFSETQ. The CDR3 loop spans 13 amino acids. V gave up 4 bases and J gave up 3 bases, with 9 bases separating them. Written as DNA, the CDR3 is TGCGCCAGCAGCCCACAGGGTACAGATACGCAGTATTTT. Translating gives CASSPQGTDTQYF.

The V and J genes are TRBV4-2 and TRBJ2-7, with 9 bases aligning to TRBD2. CDR1 LGHNA and CDR2 YNFKEQ come from the germline V gene. V trimming: 5 bases; J trimming: 4 bases; junction bases outside the gene matches: 9. The CDR3 runs 15 residues. CDR3 in amino acids: CASSSLAGGRYEQYF. For the CDR3, the DNA is TGTGCCAGCAGCTCACTAGCGGGTGGTCGTTACGAGCAGTACTTC.

The count of this clone is one. The chain carries TRBV18 and TRBJ2-6; D possibly corresponds to TRBD2 (5 bases). The CDR3 covers 15 residues. In germline, CDR1 is KGHSH, CDR2 LQKENI. Trimming removed 2 bases from V and 5 bases from J, with 10 bases in between. The CDR3 loop reads CASSPGESWANVLTF. The CDR3 DNA reads TGTGCCAGCTCACCAGGGGAGTCCTGGGCCAACGTCCTGACTTTC.

V is TRBV7-9 and J is TRBJ2-2; D may be TRBD2 (6 bases). V was trimmed by 1 base and J by 6 bases, leaving 15 bases between them. From germline, CDR1 is SEHNR and CDR2 FQNEAQ (reference sequence). The CDR3 spans 16 residues. The CDR3 sequence is CASSLDRPSGAGELFF. Here the CDR3 DNA reads TGTGCCAGCAGCTTAGACCGACCCTCGGGGGCCGGGGAGCTGTTTTTT.

This clone showed up just once. V and J are TRBV15 and TRBJ2-1, with 10 bases aligning to TRBD2. The V and J ends lost 1 base and 9 bases, in that order; junction bases with no gene match: 3. The CDR3 is 14 residues long. Germline V CDR1 and CDR2: LNHNV, YYDKDF (reference sequence). The DNA for the CDR3 is TGTGCCACCAGCAGAGCCTTAGCGGGAGGTGAGCAGTTCTTC. Protein: CATSRALAGGEQFF.

This clone was seen once. V gene TRBV7-7 combines with J gene TRBJ1-4; TRBD1 matches 7 bases. The CDR3 is 15 residues long. Germline CDR1 reads SSHAT; CDR2 reads FNYEAQ (reference sequence). V lost 5 bases and J lost 8; bases outside the gene matches: 11. The CDR3 region is CASSTRQGLGEKLFF. The CDR3 DNA follows: TGTGCCAGCAGCACCAGACAGGGCCTTGGAGAAAAACTGTTTTTT.

DNA of the CDR3: TGTGCCAGCAGTTACAAGTGGAGGGGGGGAAACACCATATATTTT. Its translation is CASSYKWRGGNTIYF. The rearrangement joins TRBV6-5 to TRBJ1-3, with D possibly TRBD1 on 6 matching bases. The CDR3 has 15 residues. With 2 bases removed from V and 4 bases from J, the gap between germline ends came to 12 bases. Germline CDR1 reads MNHEY; CDR2 reads SVGAGI.

The rearrangement joins TRBV5-1 to TRBJ2-1, with 12 bases that match TRBD2. Germline CDR1 and CDR2: SGHRS and YFSETQ. The CDR3 consists of 15 residues. V lost 5 bases to trimming and J lost 4 bases; unmatched junction nucleotides: 4. As DNA, the CDR3 is TGCGCCAGCAGGTTGACTAGCGGGAGTTACAATGAGCAGTTCTTC. Its protein is CASRLTSGSYNEQFF.

This clone was observed a single time. This chain joins TRBV28 and TRBJ2-2; 8 bases are shared with TRBD1. Germline V gene sequence: CDR1 MDHEN, CDR2 SYDVKM. The V gene end was trimmed by 6 bases and the J gene end by 3 bases; junction bases not matched to a gene: 9. This CDR3 has 16 residues. The CDR3 spells CASRDPGQGDTGELFF. The CDR3 bases are TGTGCCAGCAGAGATCCAGGACAGGGAGACACCGGGGAGCTGTTTTTT.

The genes are TRBV5-1 and TRBJ1-5, with TRBD1 matching 7 bases. The V gene end was trimmed by 1 base and the J gene end by 5 bases; junction bases not matched to a gene: 6. Germline V lookup: CDR1 SGHRS, CDR2 YFSETQ. The CDR3 consists of 15 residues. Here the CDR3 reads CASSLNAGGHQPQHF. CDR3 coding DNA: TGCGCCAGCAGCTTGAATGCAGGGGGGCATCAGCCCCAGCATTTT.

The V call is TRBV19, the J call TRBJ2-7; D uncertain. Germline V gives CDR1 LNHDA, CDR2 SQIVND (reference sequence). V dropped 5 bases and J dropped 2 bases, with 13 bases sitting between them. This CDR3 contains 14 residues. CDR3 sequence: CASSLTLEPYEQYF. DNA for the CDR3: TGTGCCAGTAGTCTGACCCTGGAGCCCTACGAGCAGTACTTC.

The rearrangement uses TRBV6-5 and TRBJ1-1, with D possibly TRBD1 on 5 matching bases. Trimming left V 2 bases short and J 1 base short, with 5 bases between. Germline loops: CDR1 MNHEY, CDR2 SVGAGI. This CDR3 region has 13 residues. This CDR3 reads CASSYRGNTEAFF. As DNA, the CDR3 is TGTGCCAGCAGTTACAGGGGGAACACTGAAGCTTTCTTT.

CDR3 amino acids: CASRYSTDTQYF. The DNA for the CDR3 is TGTGCCAGCAGGTATAGCACAGATACGCAGTATTTT. The V call is TRBV27, the J call TRBJ2-3; no definite D call. This CDR3 region has 12 residues. Germline values: CDR1 MNHEY, CDR2 SMNVEV (reference sequence). Trimming removed 6 bases at V and 0 bases at J, with 4 bases between.

CDR3 in DNA: TGCGCCAGCAGCTCTAGCGGGGGGGCCCCAGATACGCAGTATTTT. Its protein is CASSSSGGAPDTQYF. This chain connects TRBV5-1 to TRBJ2-3; 12 nucleotides align to TRBD2. Germline assignment: CDR1 SGHRS and CDR2 YFSETQ. Unmatched junction bases numbered 3, after V lost 3 bases and J lost 4 bases. The CDR3 loop spans 15 amino acids.

The genes are TRBV30 and TRBJ1-2, with D perhaps TRBD1 (5 bases). The V end lost 3 bases, the J end lost 5 bases, and 16 bases lay between the germline ends. CDR3 length equals 14 residues. Looked up from germline, CDR1 is GTSNPN and CDR2 is SVGIG (reference sequence). CDR3: CAWSAGTIRYGYTF. The CDR3 DNA follows: TGTGCCTGGAGCGCCGGGACCATCAGATATGGCTACACCTTC.

The V and J genes are TRBV5-6 and TRBJ2-1; either TRBD1 or TRBD2 may fit D (6 bases each). Germline CDR1 reads SGHDT; CDR2 reads YYEEEE. The CDR3 sequence is 15 residues long. Trimming shortened V by 5 bases and J by 7 bases, and 19 bases separated the two germline ends. CDR3 coding DNA: TGTGCCAGCAGGGTGAGGCGGGAAGGGGGGAATGAGCAGTTCTTC. Translation: CASRVRREGGNEQFF.